This TCR beta chain stems from a study of siplizumab effects on memory and regulatory T cells (dated by TCRdb to between 2017 and 2020). Concerning the study at large: The study examined how the anti-CD2 antibody siplizumab affects alloreactive T-cell subsets in allogeneic mixed lymphocyte reactions built from human PBMCs.

The CDR3, from cysteine to phenylalanine, totals 16 residues. Of all the DNA, just the CDR3 is kept, 48 bases in frame from base 1. CDR1 and CDR2, per the germline V gene, are ENHRY and SYGVKD. Between the V and J ends, shortened by 2 bases and 0 bases respectively, the junction contains 10 bases. A word on this clone: The target of this receptor is not known. Qualities for individual bases were not recorded, and no much larger clone is one base off.

Sorted unstimulated T cells and proliferating T cells recovered from mixed lymphocyte reactions underwent TCRbeta CDR3 sequencing. Fresh whole blood from some ten HLA-typed healthy donors was used as the source from which PBMCs were isolated. Beyond this particular receptor, the publication reports: The suppressive function of proliferating Tregs from siplizumab cultures was not functionally confirmed. Of the alloreactive CD4+ clones that could be mapped, the Treg-derived share averaged 68.8% with siplizumab compared with around 27% in control reactions. Siplizumab significantly reduced the cumulative frequency of alloreactive sequences traceable to unstimulated CD4+ memory T cells. Unstimulated naive T cells appeared more diverse than memory T cells, and naive cells seemed to contribute substantially to the alloresponse. Because sequences at frequencies below about 10^-5 were poorly captured, only a minor fraction of alloreactive clones could be mapped back to unstimulated subsets. A naive or memory phenotype could not be assigned to roughly 80-97% of proliferating CD4+ or CD8+ clones.

Library preparation was by the immunoSEQ multiplex PCR assay. Each sample had 10^5 or so TCR templates assayed by the deep sequencing platform. Genomic DNA extracted from sorted T cells was the material used for TCRbeta CDR3 sequencing. The study's own analysis went as follows. The R programming language was used for clonal analysis of TCRbeta CDR3 data. Alloreactive CD4+ and CD8+ clones were identified by comparing unstimulated samples to CFSE-low samples taken after the reaction. By matching sequences to the repertoires of sorted unstimulated Treg and non-Treg cells, each alloreactive CD4+ clone was assigned a regulatory or non-regulatory origin. TCRdb stores this immuneACCESS table with in-frame sequences only. Part of the clones is absent; in the studies checked, under half of the shortfall reflects unresolved V genes, and no reason is known for the rest. The V and J calls and the clone size are those of that table, but D and trimming were determined from the DNA. This sample is represented by more than 85,000 clones; about 90% of them were singletons. Just over 2.5% of the sample lies in the top ten.

Sequenced: CD4+ T cells sorted from blood. The receptor's source is a human donor in good health. Some clones in this sample may be carry-over from other donors' samples. This chain joins TRBV10-3 to TRBJ2-2; the D gene is perhaps TRBD1, from 5 matching bases. Read as DNA, the sequence is TGTGCCATCAGTGAGGGACATAAAGCGAACACCGGGGAGCTGTTTTTT. This is translated as CAISEGHKANTGELFF.